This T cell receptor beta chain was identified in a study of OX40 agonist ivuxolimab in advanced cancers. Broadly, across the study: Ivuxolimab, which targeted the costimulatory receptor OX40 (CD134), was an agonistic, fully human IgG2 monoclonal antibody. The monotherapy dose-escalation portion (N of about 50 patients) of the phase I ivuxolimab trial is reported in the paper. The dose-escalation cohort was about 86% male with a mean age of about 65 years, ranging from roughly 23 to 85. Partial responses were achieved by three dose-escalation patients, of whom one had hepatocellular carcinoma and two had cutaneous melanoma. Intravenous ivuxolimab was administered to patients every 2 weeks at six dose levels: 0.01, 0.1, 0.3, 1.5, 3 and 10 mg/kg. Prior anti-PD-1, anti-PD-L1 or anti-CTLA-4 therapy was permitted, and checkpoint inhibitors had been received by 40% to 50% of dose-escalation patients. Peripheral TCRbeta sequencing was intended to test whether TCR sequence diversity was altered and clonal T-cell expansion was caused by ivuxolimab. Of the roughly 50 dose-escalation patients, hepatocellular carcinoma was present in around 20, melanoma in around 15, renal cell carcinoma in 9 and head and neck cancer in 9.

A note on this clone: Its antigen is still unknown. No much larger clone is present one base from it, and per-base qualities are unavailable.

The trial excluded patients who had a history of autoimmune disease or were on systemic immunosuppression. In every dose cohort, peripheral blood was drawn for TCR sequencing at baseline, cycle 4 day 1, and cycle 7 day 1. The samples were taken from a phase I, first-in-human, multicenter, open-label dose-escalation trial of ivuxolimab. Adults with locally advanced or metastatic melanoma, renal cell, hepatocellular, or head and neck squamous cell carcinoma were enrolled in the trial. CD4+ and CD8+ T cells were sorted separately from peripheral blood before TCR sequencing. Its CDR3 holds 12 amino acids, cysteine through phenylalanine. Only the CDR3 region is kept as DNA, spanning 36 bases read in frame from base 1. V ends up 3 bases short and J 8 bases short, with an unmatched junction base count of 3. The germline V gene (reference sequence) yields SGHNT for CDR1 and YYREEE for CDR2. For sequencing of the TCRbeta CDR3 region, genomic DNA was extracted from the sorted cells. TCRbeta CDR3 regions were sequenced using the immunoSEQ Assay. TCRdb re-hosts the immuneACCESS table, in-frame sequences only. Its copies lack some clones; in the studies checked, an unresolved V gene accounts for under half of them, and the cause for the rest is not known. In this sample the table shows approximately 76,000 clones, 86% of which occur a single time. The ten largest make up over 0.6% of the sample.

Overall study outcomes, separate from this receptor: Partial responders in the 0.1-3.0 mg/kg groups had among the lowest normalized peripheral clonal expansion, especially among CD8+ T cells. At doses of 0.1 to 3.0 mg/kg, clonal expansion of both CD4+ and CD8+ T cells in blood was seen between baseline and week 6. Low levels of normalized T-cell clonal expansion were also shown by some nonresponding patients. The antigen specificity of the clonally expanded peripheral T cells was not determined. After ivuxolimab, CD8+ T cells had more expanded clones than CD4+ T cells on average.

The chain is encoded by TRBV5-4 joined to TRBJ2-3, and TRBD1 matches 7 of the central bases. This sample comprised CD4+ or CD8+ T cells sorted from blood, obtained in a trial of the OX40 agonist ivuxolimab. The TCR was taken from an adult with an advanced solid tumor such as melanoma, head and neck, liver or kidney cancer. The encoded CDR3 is CASSSTGATQYF. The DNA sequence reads TGTGCCAGCAGCTCTACAGGGGCTACGCAGTATTTT.